Sequencing of this TCR beta chain was carried out in a study of blood T cell repertoires in COVID-19. Study information: Collection of acute and convalescent COVID-19 samples took place in the United States, Italy and Spain.

Authors' methods: Amplified reference gene primers provided the basis for estimating nucleated cell counts. Sequencing used immunoSEQ multiplex PCR; TCRdb keeps in-frame clones, though not all of them. The V and J calls and clone size come from that table; D and trimming were worked out from the DNA. The sample records about 260,000 clones, approximately 85% being singletons. The TCR comes from a human donor in a cohort sampled during active COVID-19. Specimen: peripheral blood.

CDR3 loop: CATRTGLNTEAFF. The CDR3 DNA reads TGTGCCACTAGGACAGGGCTGAACACTGAAGCTTTCTTT. The chain employs TRBV19 and TRBJ1-1; 8 bases fit TRBD1. The CDR3 covers 13 residues. Germline V gene data show CDR1 as LNHDA and CDR2 as SQIVND (reference sequence). The trim removed 10 bases at V and 0 bases at J, leaving 4 bases unmatched.